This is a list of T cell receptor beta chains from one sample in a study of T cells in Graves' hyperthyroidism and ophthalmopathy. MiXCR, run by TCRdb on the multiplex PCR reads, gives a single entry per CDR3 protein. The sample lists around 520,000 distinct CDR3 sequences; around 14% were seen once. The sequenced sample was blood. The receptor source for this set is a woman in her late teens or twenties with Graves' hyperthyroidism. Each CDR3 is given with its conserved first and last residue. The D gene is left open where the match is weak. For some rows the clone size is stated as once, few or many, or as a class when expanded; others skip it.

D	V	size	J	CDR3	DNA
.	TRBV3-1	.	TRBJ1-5	CASSPSGLGNQPQHF	TGTGCCAGCAGCCCCTCAGGGTTGGGGAATCAGCCCCAGCATTTT
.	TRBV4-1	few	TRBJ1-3	CASSRTVGNTIYF	TGCGCCAGCAGCCGGACAGTAGGAAACACCATATATTTT
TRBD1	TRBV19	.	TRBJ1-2	CASSLRRGRGYGYTF	TGTGCCAGTAGTCTTCGAAGGGGGCGCGGCTATGGCTACACCTTC
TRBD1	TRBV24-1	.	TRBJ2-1	CATSDLDQGAMNEQFF	TGTGCCACCAGTGATTTAGACCAGGGGGCGATGAATGAGCAGTTCTTC
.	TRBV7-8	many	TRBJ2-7	CASSLGTSAYEQYF	TGTGCCAGCAGCCTCGGGACCTCCGCCTACGAGCAGTACTTC
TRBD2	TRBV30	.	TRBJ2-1	CAWSVWLAGGGEQFF	TGTGCCTGGAGTGTTTGGCTAGCGGGAGGTGGTGAGCAGTTCTTC
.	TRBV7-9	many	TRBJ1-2	CASSLRGATNYGYTF	TGTGCCAGCAGCTTAAGGGGGGCCACTAACTATGGCTACACCTTC
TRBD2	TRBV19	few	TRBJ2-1	CASSARTSGSVYNEQFF	TGTGCCAGTAGTGCCCGGACTAGCGGGAGCGTCTACAATGAGCAGTTCTTC
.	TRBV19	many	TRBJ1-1	CASSIRSGGRTEAFF	TGTGCCAGTAGTATAAGGTCGGGGGGAAGAACTGAAGCTTTCTTT
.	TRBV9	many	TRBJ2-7	CASNPGTGGNSYEQYF	TGTGCCAGCAACCCAGGGACTGGCGGCAACTCCTACGAGCAGTACTTC
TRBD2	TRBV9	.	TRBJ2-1	CASNSGSNEQFF	TGTGCCAGCAATAGCGGGAGTAATGAGCAGTTCTTC
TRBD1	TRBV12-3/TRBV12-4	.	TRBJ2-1	CASTRGGRVNEQFF	TGTGCCAGCACCCGAGGGGGCCGGGTCAATGAGCAGTTCTTC
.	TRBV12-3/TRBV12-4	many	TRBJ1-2	CASSLGTANYGYTF	TGTGCCAGCAGTTTAGGGACAGCTAACTATGGCTACACCTTC
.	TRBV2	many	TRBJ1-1	CASSYREGNTEAFF	TGTGCCAGCAGTTACAGGGAAGGGAACACTGAAGCTTTCTTT
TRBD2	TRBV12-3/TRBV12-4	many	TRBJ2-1	CASSFGTSGTNEQFF	TGTGCCAGCAGTTTCGGGACTAGCGGGACCAATGAGCAGTTCTTC
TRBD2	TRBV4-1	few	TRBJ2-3	CASSQDGAGLGPTDTQYF	TGCGCCAGCAGCCAAGATGGAGCGGGGCTGGGCCCCACAGATACGCAGTATTTT
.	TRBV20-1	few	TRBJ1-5	CSARRRDVDQPQHF	TGCAGTGCTAGACGCCGGGACGTGGATCAGCCCCAGCATTTT
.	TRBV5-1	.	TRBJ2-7	CASSLGARGVYEQYF	TGCGCCAGCAGCTTGGGCGCCAGGGGAGTCTACGAGCAGTACTTC
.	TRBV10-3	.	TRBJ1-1	CAISESKVLNTEAFF	TGTGCCATCAGTGAGTCAAAGGTTTTGAACACTGAAGCTTTCTTT
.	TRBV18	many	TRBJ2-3	CASSPDSALDTQYF	TGTGCCAGCTCACCGGACTCAGCCCTAGATACGCAGTATTTT
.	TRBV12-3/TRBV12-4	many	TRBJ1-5	CASILPGQPQHF	TGTGCCAGCATCTTGCCGGGGCAGCCCCAGCATTTT
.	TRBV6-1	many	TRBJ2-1	CASSGVQDPLTSNEQFF	TGTGCCAGCAGTGGTGTACAGGATCCCCTTACATCCAATGAGCAGTTCTTC
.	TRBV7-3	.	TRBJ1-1	CASSLQVTEDTEAFF	TGTGCCAGCAGCTTACAGGTGACGGAGGACACTGAAGCTTTCTTT
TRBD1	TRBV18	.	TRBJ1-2	CASSPDRDRYTF	TGTGCCAGCTCACCAGACAGGGACCGCTACACCTTC
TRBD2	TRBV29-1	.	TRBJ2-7	CSVEFPGGSRTYEQYF	TGCAGCGTTGAATTCCCGGGCGGGAGCAGGACCTACGAGCAGTACTTC
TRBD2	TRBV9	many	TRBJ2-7	CASSQGLVYYEQYF	TGTGCCAGCAGCCAGGGACTAGTGTACTACGAGCAGTACTTC
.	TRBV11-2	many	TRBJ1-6	CASSSSTVSPLHF	TGTGCCAGCAGCTCAAGTACAGTGTCACCCCTCCACTTT
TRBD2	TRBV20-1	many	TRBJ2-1	CSHRASGRDEQFF	TGCAGTCACCGGGCCAGCGGGAGGGACGAGCAGTTCTTC
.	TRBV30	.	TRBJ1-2	CAWSVRAATNYGYTF	TGTGCCTGGAGTGTACGGGCAGCCACTAACTATGGCTACACCTTC
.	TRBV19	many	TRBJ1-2	CASSILGHNYGYTF	TGTGCCAGTAGTATTTTGGGACACAACTATGGCTACACCTTC
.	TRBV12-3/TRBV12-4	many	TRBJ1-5	CASSITGRGQPQHF	TGTGCCAGCAGTATCACAGGGAGAGGTCAGCCCCAGCATTTT
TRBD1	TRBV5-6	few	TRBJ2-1	CASYPTGQGYNEQFF	TGTGCCAGCTACCCCACGGGACAGGGTTACAATGAGCAGTTCTTC
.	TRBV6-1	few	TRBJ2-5	CASRNSGKYQETQYF	TGTGCCAGCAGAAATTCCGGGAAGTATCAAGAGACCCAGTACTTC
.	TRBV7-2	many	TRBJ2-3	CASSLGGNTQYF	TGTGCCAGCAGCTTAGGGGGAAATACGCAGTATTTT
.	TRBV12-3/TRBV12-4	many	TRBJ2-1	CASSLALRLAQYNEQFF	TGTGCCAGCAGTTTAGCGTTAAGGCTAGCTCAGTACAATGAGCAGTTCTTC
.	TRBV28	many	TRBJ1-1	CASSFLQGWNTEAFF	TGTGCCAGCAGTTTCCTCCAGGGGTGGAACACTGAAGCTTTCTTT
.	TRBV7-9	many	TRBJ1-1	CASKARASNPNTEAFF	TGTGCCAGCAAAGCACGGGCCAGTAACCCTAACACTGAAGCTTTCTTT
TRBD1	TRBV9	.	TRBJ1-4	CASSAKDRGGEKLLF	TGTGCCAGCAGCGCGAAGGACAGGGGAGGCGAAAAACTGCTTTTT
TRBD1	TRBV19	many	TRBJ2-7	CASSIGRDSTYEQYF	TGTGCCAGTAGTATCGGAAGGGACAGCACCTACGAGCAGTACTTC
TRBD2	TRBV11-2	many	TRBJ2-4	CASSLTPGRRTSGRVAKNIQYF	TGTGCCAGCAGCTTAACCCCCGGCAGGAGGACTAGCGGGAGGGTGGCCAAAAACATTCAGTACTTC
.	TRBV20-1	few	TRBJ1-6	CSARASGTVNSPLHF	TGCAGTGCTAGAGCATCCGGGACTGTAAATTCACCCCTCCACTTT
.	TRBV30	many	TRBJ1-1	CACTLDRWDHLNTEAFF	TGTGCCTGTACCCTCGACAGGTGGGACCATTTGAACACTGAAGCTTTCTTT
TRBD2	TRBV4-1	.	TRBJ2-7	CASALGRDYYEQYF	TGCGCCAGTGCACTTGGCCGGGACTACTACGAGCAGTACTTC
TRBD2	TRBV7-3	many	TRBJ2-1	CASSLSGIAGYGGEQFF	TGTGCCAGCAGCTTATCGGGAATAGCGGGTTACGGGGGGGAGCAGTTCTTC
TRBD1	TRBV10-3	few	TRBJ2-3	CAISEPSNAPWAGGEKRRGDTQYF	TGTGCCATCAGTGAGCCGAGTAACGCCCCGTGGGCAGGGGGCGAGAAGAGGAGGGGAGATACGCAGTATTTT
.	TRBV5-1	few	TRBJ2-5	CASSLELPGETQYF	TGCGCCAGCAGCTTGGAGCTACCCGGAGAGACCCAGTACTTC
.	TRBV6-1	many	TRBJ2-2	CASSEEVGPVTGELFF	TGTGCCAGCAGTGAAGAGGTGGGGCCGGTCACCGGGGAGCTGTTTTTT
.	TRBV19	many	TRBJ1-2	CAIATGTGHYTF	TGTGCCATCGCAACCGGCACGGGGCACTACACCTTC
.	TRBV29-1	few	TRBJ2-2	CSAYREVTGELFF	TGCAGCGCCTACAGAGAGGTCACCGGGGAGCTGTTTTTT
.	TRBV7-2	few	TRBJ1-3	CASSLVLPWGNTIYF	TGTGCCAGCAGCTTAGTCCTACCTTGGGGAAACACCATATATTTT
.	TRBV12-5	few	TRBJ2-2	CASGRPYRDSGELFF	TGTGCTAGTGGTAGGCCCTATAGGGATTCCGGGGAGCTGTTTTTT
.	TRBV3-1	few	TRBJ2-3	CASSQDHRLDLNTQYF	TGTGCCAGCAGCCAAGATCACAGACTAGATCTAAATACGCAGTATTTT
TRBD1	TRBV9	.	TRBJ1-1	CASSEGTGRSTEAFF	TGTGCCAGCAGCGAGGGGACAGGGAGGTCCACTGAAGCTTTCTTT
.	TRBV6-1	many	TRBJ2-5	CASRPRPGLNQETQYF	TGTGCCAGCCGACCTCGACCGGGACTTAACCAAGAGACCCAGTACTTC
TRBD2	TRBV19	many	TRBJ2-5	CASSDQAGQETQYF	TGTGCCAGTAGTGATCAAGCGGGACAAGAGACCCAGTACTTC
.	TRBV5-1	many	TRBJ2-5	CASSWRTGRGETQYF	TGCGCCAGCAGCTGGAGGACAGGCCGGGGGGAGACCCAGTACTTC
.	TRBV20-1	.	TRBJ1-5	CSASARVSNQPQHF	TGCAGTGCTAGCGCCAGGGTTAGCAATCAGCCCCAGCATTTT
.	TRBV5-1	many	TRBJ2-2	CASSLGLAYTGELFF	TGCGCCAGCAGCTTGGGGCTAGCGTACACCGGGGAGCTGTTTTTT
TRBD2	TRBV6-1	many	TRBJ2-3	CASSVTAGGVGDTQYF	TGTGCCAGCAGTGTTACAGCGGGAGGGGTGGGAGATACGCAGTATTTT
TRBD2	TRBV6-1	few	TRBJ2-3	CASSPGLARTDTQYF	TGTGCCAGCAGCCCTGGACTAGCGCGCACAGATACGCAGTATTTT